Listed below are T cell receptor beta chains from one sample, sequenced in a study of molecular identifiers for immune sequencing clone quantification. Each CDR3 protein gets one entry after TCRdb re-called the PCR reads with MiXCR. The top ten hold roughly 0.79% of the sample, which has about 510,000 distinct CDR3 sequences, around 23% seen once. Sequences were obtained from naive CD8+ T cells from blood, with Jurkat cell RNA spiked in. Receptors originate from a human donor in good health. Some libraries in this study had Jurkat cell RNA spiked in. Each CDR3 is given with its conserved first and last residue. D genes are given only for firm matches. Size is omitted from some rows. Given values are once, few, many or a class for expanded clones.

v_gene	abundance	len	j_gene	d_gene	CDR3aa	CDR3nt
TRBV7-2	-	13	TRBJ2-4	-	CASSWDQMNIQYF	TGTGCCAGCAGCTGGGACCAGATGAACATTCAGTACTTC
TRBV6-2/TRBV6-3	few	13	TRBJ2-7	TRBD2	CASRQAGDYEQYF	TGTGCCAGCAGGCAAGCGGGGGACTACGAGCAGTACTTC
TRBV19	-	14	TRBJ2-2	-	CASLLARSPGELFF	TGTGCCAGTCTGCTAGCGAGATCTCCCGGGGAGCTGTTTTTT
TRBV6-2/TRBV6-3	-	12	TRBJ2-7	-	CASSYSLGEQCF	TGTGCCAGCAGTTACTCGTTGGGCGAGCAGTGCTTC
TRBV5-5	-	15	TRBJ1-6	-	CASSPDTLYNSPLHF	TGTGCCAGCAGCCCGGACACCCTGTATAATTCACCCCTCCACTTT
TRBV6-2/TRBV6-3	-	14	TRBJ1-5	-	CASSCSGSNQPQHF	TGTGCCAGCAGTTGCTCCGGTAGCAATCAGCCCCAGCATTTT
TRBV5-4	few	15	TRBJ2-7	-	CASSLGRGGSYEQYF	TGTGCCAGCAGCTTGGGCAGAGGGGGCTCCTACGAGCAGTACTTC
TRBV19	few	16	TRBJ2-3	-	CASTNRREINSDTQYF	TGTGCCAGTACCAACAGGAGGGAGATCAATTCAGATACGCAGTATTTT
TRBV7-9	-	15	TRBJ1-4	TRBD1	CARRPPGQGAEKLFF	TGTGCCCGCCGCCCCCCGGGACAGGGGGCAGAAAAACTGTTTTTT
TRBV11-2	few	16	TRBJ2-1	-	CASSLVGQSSYNEQFF	TGTGCCAGCAGCTTAGTCGGACAAAGCTCCTACAATGAGCAGTTCTTC
TRBV14	many	16	TRBJ2-3	-	CASSQGSQPRADTQYF	TGTGCCAGCAGCCAAGGTTCCCAACCCCGGGCAGATACGCAGTATTTT
TRBV2	few	18	TRBJ2-5	TRBD2	CASKDPGLAGLYQETQYF	TGTGCCAGCAAGGATCCGGGACTAGCGGGGTTGTACCAAGAGACCCAGTACTTC
TRBV11-2	few	16	TRBJ2-1	TRBD1	CASSPRDRSTYNEQFF	TGTGCCAGCAGCCCTCGGGACAGGTCTACCTACAATGAGCAGTTCTTC
TRBV9	-	18	TRBJ1-2	TRBD1	CASSVVPDRADLSYGYTF	TGTGCCAGCAGCGTAGTTCCCGACAGGGCGGATTTGTCCTATGGCTACACCTTC
TRBV3-1	-	14	TRBJ1-2	-	CASSQGSNPYGYTF	TGTGCCAGCAGCCAAGGGTCTAATCCCTATGGCTACACCTTC
TRBV7-8	many	19	TRBJ2-3	-	CASSFRASGEAAATDTQYF	TGTGCCAGCAGCTTTAGGGCCTCAGGGGAGGCGGCTGCCACAGATACGCAGTATTTT
TRBV9	few	15	TRBJ2-2	-	CASSGEALNTGELFF	TGTGCCAGCAGCGGTGAAGCCCTGAACACCGGGGAGCTGTTTTTT
TRBV10-3	-	12	TRBJ2-7	-	CASRDSLDEQYF	TGTGCCTCTCGGGACTCCCTTGACGAGCAGTACTTC
TRBV30	-	14	TRBJ1-1	-	CVWSAGVMNTEAFF	TGTGTCTGGAGTGCTGGAGTGATGAACACTGAAGCTTTCTTT
TRBV12-3/TRBV12-4	once	16	TRBJ2-2	TRBD1	CASSRTGRTNTGELFF	TGTGCCAGCAGTCGGACAGGGAGAACGAACACCGGGGAGCTGTTTTTT
TRBV7-9	-	18	TRBJ2-2	TRBD2	CASSPPTSGRIPTGELFF	TGTGCCAGCAGCCCCCCGACTAGCGGGAGGATCCCCACCGGGGAGCTGTTTTTT
TRBV5-6	many	15	TRBJ1-1	-	CASSLGQSGNTEAFF	TGTGCCAGCAGCTTGGGACAATCGGGGAACACTGAAGCTTTCTTT
TRBV28	many	15	TRBJ1-5	-	CASRPAGSINQPQHF	TGTGCCAGCAGACCCGCCGGGAGTATAAATCAGCCCCAGCATTTT
TRBV6-5	-	14	TRBJ2-3	-	CASSYGTPTDTQYF	TGTGCCAGCAGTTACGGGACACCCACAGATACGCAGTATTTT
TRBV7-6	-	18	TRBJ2-2	TRBD2	CASSLGLAGGKNTGELFF	TGTGCCAGCAGCTTGGGACTAGCGGGAGGAAAGAACACCGGGGAGCTGTTTTTT